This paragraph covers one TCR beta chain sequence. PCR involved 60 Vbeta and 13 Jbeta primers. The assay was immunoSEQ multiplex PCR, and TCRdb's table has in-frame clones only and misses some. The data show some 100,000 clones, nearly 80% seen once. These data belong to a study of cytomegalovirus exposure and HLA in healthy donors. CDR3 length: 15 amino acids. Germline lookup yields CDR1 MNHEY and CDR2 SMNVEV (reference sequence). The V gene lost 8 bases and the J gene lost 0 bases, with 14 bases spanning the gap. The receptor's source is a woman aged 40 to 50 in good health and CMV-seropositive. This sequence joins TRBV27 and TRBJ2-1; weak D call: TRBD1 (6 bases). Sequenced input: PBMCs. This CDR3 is CASRSSGDSYNEQFF. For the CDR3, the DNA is TGTGCCAGCCGTAGTTCAGGGGACTCCTACAATGAGCAGTTCTTC.